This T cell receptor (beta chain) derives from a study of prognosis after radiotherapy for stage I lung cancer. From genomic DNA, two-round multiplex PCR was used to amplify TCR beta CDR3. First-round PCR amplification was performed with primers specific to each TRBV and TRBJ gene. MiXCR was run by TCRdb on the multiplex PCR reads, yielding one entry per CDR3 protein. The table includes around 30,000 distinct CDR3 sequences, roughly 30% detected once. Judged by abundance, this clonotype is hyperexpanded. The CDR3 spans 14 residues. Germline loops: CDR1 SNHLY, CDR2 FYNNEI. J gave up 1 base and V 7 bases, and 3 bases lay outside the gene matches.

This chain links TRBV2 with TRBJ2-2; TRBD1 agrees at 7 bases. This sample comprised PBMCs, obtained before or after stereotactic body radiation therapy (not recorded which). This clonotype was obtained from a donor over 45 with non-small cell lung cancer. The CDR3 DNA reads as TGTGCCAGCATAAGGACAGGGAACACCGGGGAGCTGTTTTTT. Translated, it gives CASIRTGNTGELFF.